Each of the 7 T cell receptor beta chains below was sequenced from the same sample in a study of blood T cells in healthy people across ages. Using a J-beta primer mix together with a sample-barcoded 5' primer, a second PCR was run for about 7 to 12 cycles. One entry per CDR3 protein, called by TCRdb with MiXCR from the 5' RACE reads. The repertoire holds approximately 850,000 distinct CDR3 sequences, with 55% to 70% as singletons. Sequenced: blood. The receptors were sampled from a young man in good health.

The rearrangement joins TRBV4-2 to TRBJ2-7; D is perhaps TRBD2 (6 bases). The V end lost 0 bases, the J end lost 5 bases, and 17 bases lay between the germline ends. The CDR3 contains 16 residues. Germline lookup yields CDR1 LGHNA and CDR2 YNFKEQ. The CDR3: CASSQDQAGQAHEQYF. DNA of the CDR3: TGTGCCAGCAGCCAAGATCAGGCGGGGCAGGCCCACGAGCAGTACTTC.

The chain recombines TRBV29-1 with TRBJ1-1; D ambiguous. Germline CDR1 is SQVTM and CDR2 is ANQGSEA. There are 12 residues in the CDR3. Trimming stripped 7 bases from V and 5 bases from J, with 14 bases between. The CDR3 nucleotides are TGCAGCGAAGCATACTTAGGTACTGAAGCTTTCTTT. Translated, it gives CSEAYLGTEAFF.

The chain joins TRBV12-3 or TRBV12-4 to TRBJ2-3; D tentatively fits TRBD1 or TRBD2 (5 bases each). Trimming shortened V by 4 bases and J by 5 bases, and 13 bases separated the two germline ends. This CDR3 comprises 14 residues. DNA for the CDR3: TGTGCCAGCAGTTGCAGGGTGAGCGGAGATACGCAGTATTTT. Its translation is CASSCRVSGDTQYF.

The J gene is TRBJ2-1, the V gene TRBV18; D not resolved. Trimming cost V 2 bases and J 0 bases, with 8 bases left between them. The germline V gene encodes CDR1 KGHSH and CDR2 LQKENI. The CDR3 is made up of 15 amino acids. The chain's CDR3 is CASSPGQFSYNEQFF. The CDR3 nucleotides are TGTGCCAGCTCACCAGGCCAGTTCTCCTACAATGAGCAGTTCTTC.

V is TRBV20-1 and J is TRBJ1-1, with a tentative D call TRBD1 (6 bases). Germline V lookup: CDR1 DFQATT, CDR2 SNEGSKA (reference sequence). The CDR3 totals 14 residues. V was pared by 5 bases and J by 3 bases, with 16 bases between. CDR3 sequence (DNA): TGCAGTGCTCCGAAGGGGACACGAGACACTGAAGCTTTCTTT. As protein: CSAPKGTRDTEAFF.

This clonotype was counted ten times or more. The J gene is TRBJ2-6, the V gene TRBV29-1; D remains ambiguous. Germline loops: CDR1 SQVTM, CDR2 ANQGSEA. The CDR3 totals 17 residues. V was shortened by 3 bases and J by 0 bases, with 15 bases between the two germline ends. The CDR3 is CSVDPGSHSSGANVLTF. DNA for the CDR3: TGCAGCGTTGATCCCGGCAGCCACAGCTCTGGGGCCAACGTCCTGACTTTC. The whole variable domain, remainder taken from reference TRBV29-1 and TRBJ2-6, is SAVISQKPSRDICQRGTSLTIQCQVDSQVTMMFWYRQQPGQSLTLIATANQGSEATYESGFVIDKFPISRPNLTFSTLTVSNMSPEDSSIYLCSVDPGSHSSGANVLTFGAGSRLTVL.

Notes on this clonotype: At one end the junction does not follow the germline gene, possibly because of a read error. The chain joins TRBV6-5 to TRBJ2-3; 10 positions match TRBD2. Germline values: CDR1 MNHEY, CDR2 SVGAGI. The CDR3 spans 16 residues. The CDR3 DNA is TGTGCCAGCAGTTACCAAATAGCGGGAGGAACTGATATGCAGTATTTT. Translating it yields CASSYQIAGGTDMQYF.